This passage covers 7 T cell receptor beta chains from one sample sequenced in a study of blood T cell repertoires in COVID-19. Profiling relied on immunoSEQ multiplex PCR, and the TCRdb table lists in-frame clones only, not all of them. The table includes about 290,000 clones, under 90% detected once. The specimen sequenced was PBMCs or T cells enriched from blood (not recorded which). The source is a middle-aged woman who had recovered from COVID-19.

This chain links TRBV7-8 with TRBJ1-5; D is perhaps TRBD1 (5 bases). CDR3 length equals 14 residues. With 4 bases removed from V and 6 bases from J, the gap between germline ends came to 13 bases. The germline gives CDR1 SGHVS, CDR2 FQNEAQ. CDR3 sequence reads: CASSSAGGRQPQHF. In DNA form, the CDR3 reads TGTGCCAGCAGCTCGGCGGGGGGTCGTCAGCCCCAGCATTTT.

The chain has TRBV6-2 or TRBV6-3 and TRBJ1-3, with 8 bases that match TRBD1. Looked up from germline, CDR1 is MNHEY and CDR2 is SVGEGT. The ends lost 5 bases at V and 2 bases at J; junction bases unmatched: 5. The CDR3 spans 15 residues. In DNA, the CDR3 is TGTGCCAGCAGTCGCGACAGGGGAACTGGAAACACCATATATTTT. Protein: CASSRDRGTGNTIYF.

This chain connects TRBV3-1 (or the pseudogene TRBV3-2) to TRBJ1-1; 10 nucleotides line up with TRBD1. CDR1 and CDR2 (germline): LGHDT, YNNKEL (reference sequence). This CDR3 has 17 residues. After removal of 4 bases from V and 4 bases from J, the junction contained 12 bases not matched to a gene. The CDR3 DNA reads TGTGCCAGCAGCCCGTCCCGGGACAGGGGTCGGGGCACTGAAGCTTTCTTT. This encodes CASSPSRDRGRGTEAFF.

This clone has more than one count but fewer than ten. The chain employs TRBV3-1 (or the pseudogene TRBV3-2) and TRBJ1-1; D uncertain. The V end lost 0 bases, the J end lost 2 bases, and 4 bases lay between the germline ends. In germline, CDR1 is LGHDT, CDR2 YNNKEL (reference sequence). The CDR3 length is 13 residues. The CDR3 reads CASSQDPNTEAFF. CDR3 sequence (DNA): TGTGCCAGCAGCCAAGATCCTAACACTGAAGCTTTCTTT.

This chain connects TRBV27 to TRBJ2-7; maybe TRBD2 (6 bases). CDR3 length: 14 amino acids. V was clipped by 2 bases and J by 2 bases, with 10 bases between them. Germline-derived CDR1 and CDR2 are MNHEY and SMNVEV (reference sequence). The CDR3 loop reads CASSLKRATYEQYF. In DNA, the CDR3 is TGTGCCAGCAGTTTAAAGCGGGCGACCTACGAGCAGTACTTC.

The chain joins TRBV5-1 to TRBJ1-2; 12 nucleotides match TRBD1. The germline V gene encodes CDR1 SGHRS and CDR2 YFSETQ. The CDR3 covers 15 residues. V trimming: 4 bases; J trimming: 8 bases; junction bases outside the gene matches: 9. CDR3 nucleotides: TGCGCCAGCAGCCCGGGACAGGGGGCCATTCGGGGCTACACCTTC. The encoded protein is CASSPGQGAIRGYTF.

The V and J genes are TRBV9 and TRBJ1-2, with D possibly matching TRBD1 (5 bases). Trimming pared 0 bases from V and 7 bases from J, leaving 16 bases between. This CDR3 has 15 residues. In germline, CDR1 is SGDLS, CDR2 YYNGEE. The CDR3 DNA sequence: TGTGCCAGCAGCGTAGTGGGCAGGGCGGATAGTGGCTACACCTTC. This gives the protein CASSVVGRADSGYTF.